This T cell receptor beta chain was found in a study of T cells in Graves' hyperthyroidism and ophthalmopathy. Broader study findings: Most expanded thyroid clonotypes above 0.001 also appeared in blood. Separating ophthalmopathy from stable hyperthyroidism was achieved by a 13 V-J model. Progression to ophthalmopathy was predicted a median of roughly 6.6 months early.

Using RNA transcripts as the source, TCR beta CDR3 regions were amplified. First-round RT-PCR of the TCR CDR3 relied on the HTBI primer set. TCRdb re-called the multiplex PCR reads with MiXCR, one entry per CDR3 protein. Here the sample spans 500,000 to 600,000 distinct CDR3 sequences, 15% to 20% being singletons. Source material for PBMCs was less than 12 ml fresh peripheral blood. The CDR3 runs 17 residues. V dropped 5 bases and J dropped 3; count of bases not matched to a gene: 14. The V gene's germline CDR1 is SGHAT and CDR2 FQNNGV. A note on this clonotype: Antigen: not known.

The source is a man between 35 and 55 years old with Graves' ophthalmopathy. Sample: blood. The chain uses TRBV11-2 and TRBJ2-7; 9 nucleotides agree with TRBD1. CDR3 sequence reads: CASSSSAGTGLRYEQYF. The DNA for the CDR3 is TGTGCCAGCAGCAGTTCCGCCGGGACAGGGCTTCGCTACGAGCAGTACTTC.